This T cell receptor (beta chain) was recorded in a study of T cells in Graves' hyperthyroidism and ophthalmopathy. The germline V gene has CDR1 SGHTS and CDR2 YDEGEE. The CDR3 is made up of 13 amino acids. The V and J ends lost 0 bases and 5 bases respectively, with 6 bases between them. Study-wide points: Blood samples included most of the expanded thyroid clonotypes exceeding 0.001. Ophthalmopathy was separated from stable hyperthyroidism by a 13 V-J model.

Regarding this clonotype: The antigen is unknown.

Ophthalmopathy cases scored 3 or more on the Clinical Activity Score and 4 or more on NOSPECS grade, with duration below 3 months. There were TCR beta CDR3 regions amplified from RNA transcripts. HTBI primers drove first-round RT-PCR of the TCR CDR3. TCRdb analysed the multiplex PCR reads with MiXCR anew, one entry per CDR3 protein. The data contain around 600,000 distinct CDR3 sequences, roughly a sixth of them singletons. This sequence joins TRBV5-8 and TRBJ1-5; D is unresolved. The sequence came from a woman aged 40 to 50 with Graves' ophthalmopathy. What was sequenced was blood. CDR3 nucleotide sequence: TGTGCCAGCAGCTTGGATCCATATCAGCCCCAGCATTTT. It yields the protein CASSLDPYQPQHF.